This T cell receptor beta chain was captured in a study of OX40 agonist ivuxolimab in advanced cancers. Whole-study context: At doses from 0.01 to 10 mg/kg, patients were given intravenous ivuxolimab every 2 weeks. The diagnoses of dose-escalation patients were hepatocellular carcinoma, melanoma, renal cell or head and neck cancer.

Method: immunoSEQ multiplex PCR; TCRdb's copy keeps in-frame clones and lacks some. The table includes over 80,000 clones, about 90% detected once. This receptor was identified in an adult with an advanced solid tumor such as melanoma, head and neck, liver or kidney cancer. The specimen was CD4+ or CD8+ T cells sorted from blood, collected in a trial of the OX40 agonist ivuxolimab.

The CDR3 here is CASSLLGQGNTEAFF. In DNA form, the CDR3 reads TGCGCCAGCAGCCTCCTGGGACAGGGGAACACTGAAGCTTTCTTT. The chain has TRBV4-1 and TRBJ1-1, with TRBD1 matching over 9 bases. CDR3 length: 15 residues. The germline V gene has CDR1 MGHRA and CDR2 YSYEKL. J gave up 1 base and V 4 bases, and 4 bases lay outside the gene matches.